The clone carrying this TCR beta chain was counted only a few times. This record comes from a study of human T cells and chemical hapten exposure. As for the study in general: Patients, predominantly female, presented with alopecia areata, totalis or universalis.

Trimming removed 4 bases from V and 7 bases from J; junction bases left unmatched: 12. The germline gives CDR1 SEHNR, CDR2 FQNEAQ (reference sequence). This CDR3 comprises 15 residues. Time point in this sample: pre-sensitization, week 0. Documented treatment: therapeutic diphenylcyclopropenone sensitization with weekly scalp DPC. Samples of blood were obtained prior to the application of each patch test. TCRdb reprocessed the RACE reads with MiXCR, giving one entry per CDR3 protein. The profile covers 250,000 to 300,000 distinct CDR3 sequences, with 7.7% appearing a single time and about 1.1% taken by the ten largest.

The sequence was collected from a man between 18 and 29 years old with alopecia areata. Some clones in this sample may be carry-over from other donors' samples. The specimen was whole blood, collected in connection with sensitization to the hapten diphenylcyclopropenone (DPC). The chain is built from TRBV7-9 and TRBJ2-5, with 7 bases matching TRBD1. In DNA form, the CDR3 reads TGTGCCAGCAGCTCAGAGGGGGCCGGCGCGGGGACCCAGTACTTC. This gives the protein CASSSEGAGAGTQYF. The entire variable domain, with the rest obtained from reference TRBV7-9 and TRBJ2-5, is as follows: DTGVSQNPRHKITKRGQNVTFRCDPISEHNRLYWYRQTLGQGPEFLTYFQNEAQLEKSRLLSDRFSAERPKGSFSTLEIQRTEQGDSAMYLCASSSEGAGAGTQYFGPGTRLLVL.